The 32 T cell receptor beta chains presented below share a single source sample, sequenced in a study of technical replicates of blood from a handful of donors (dated 2017 in TCRdb). To prepare the library, the immunoSEQ multiplex PCR assay was applied. TCRdb limited this immuneACCESS table to in-frame rearrangements with V and J called. A share of clones is missing; checked studies link under half to unresolved V genes, and the rest is unexplained. The sample has about 76,000 clones on record, 65% to 90% of them singletons. The ten biggest clones cover 4.5% to 6% of the sample. Sequenced input: PBMCs. Source of these receptors: a human donor in good health. Some clones in this sample may be carry-over from other donors' samples.

The rearrangement links TRBV6-5 to TRBJ1-2, with D unresolved. Germline V CDR1 and CDR2: MNHEY, SVGAGI. Deletions cut 10 bases from V and 3 bases from J, with 12 bases between. The length of the CDR3 is 12 residues. CDR3 residues: CATNTGDYGYTF. The CDR3 DNA is TGTGCCACCAACACGGGTGACTATGGCTACACCTTC.

J is TRBJ2-5 and V is TRBV7-7; D unclear. Germline loops: CDR1 SSHAT, CDR2 FNYEAQ (reference sequence). The CDR3 has 13 amino acids. The V end was cut by 1 base, the J end by 2 bases, with 5 bases between. The CDR3 nucleotides are TGTGCCAGCAGCTTAGTTCAGCAAGAGACCCAGTACTTC. Translation: CASSLVQQETQYF.

The chain links TRBV7-2 to TRBJ2-3; D not resolved. Germline V lookup: CDR1 SGHTA, CDR2 FQGNSA. Trimming shortened V by 11 bases and J by 4 bases, and 7 bases separated the two germline ends. The CDR3 covers 10 residues. CDR3 in DNA: TGTGCCCCTAGGCCAGATACGCAGTATTTT. Encoded protein: CAPRPDTQYF.

The gene calls are TRBV9 and TRBJ2-7, with D possibly matching TRBD2 (5 bases). Germline assignment: CDR1 SGDLS and CDR2 YYNGEE. Trimming took off 0 bases at V and 4 bases at J, with 14 bases between the two ends. The CDR3 extends over 15 amino acids. The CDR3 sequence is CASSVGMGEGYEQYF. CDR3 nucleotide sequence: TGTGCCAGCAGCGTAGGAATGGGAGAGGGATACGAGCAGTACTTC.

This clone occurred once. This chain links TRBV18 with TRBJ2-5; D remains ambiguous. The germline CDR1 and CDR2 sequences are KGHSH and LQKENI. This CDR3 has 14 amino acids. Between the trimmed V and J ends, which lost 3 bases and 4 bases, there was a span of 12 bases. The CDR3 sequence: CASSPPSRGETQYF. Written as DNA, the CDR3 is TGTGCCAGCTCACCCCCCTCTAGAGGAGAGACCCAGTACTTC.

This clone was seen a handful of times. V usage is TRBV19 and J usage is TRBJ2-2; no clear D gene. The CDR3 spans 11 residues. The germline gives CDR1 LNHDA, CDR2 SQIVND (reference sequence). V shed 5 bases and J shed 10 bases, with 8 bases lying between them. The DNA of the CDR3 is TGTGCCAGTAGTTACTACGAGGAGCTGTTTTTT. Translation: CASSYYEELFF.

This sequence joins TRBV30 and TRBJ1-4; possibly TRBD1 for D (5 bases). V lost 6 bases, J lost 10 bases, and 18 bases lay in between. This CDR3 contains 13 residues. The germline gives CDR1 GTSNPN, CDR2 SVGIG (reference sequence). CDR3 sequence reads: CACSGGGSGKLFF. For the CDR3, the DNA is TGTGCCTGCAGCGGGGGGGGGAGTGGAAAACTGTTTTTT.

This sequence joins TRBV7-6 and TRBJ1-3; D is unclear. Germline V gene sequence: CDR1 SGHVS, CDR2 FNYEAQ. The ends were cut back, 5 bases at V and 0 bases at J, with 8 bases in the middle. The CDR3 extends over 14 amino acids. CDR3 DNA sequence: TGTGCCAGCAGCCCAAGCAACTCTGGAAACACCATATATTTT. The encoded protein is CASSPSNSGNTIYF.

The chain joins TRBV6-5 to TRBJ1-5, with TRBD1 matching 7 bases. Per the germline V gene, CDR1 is MNHEY and CDR2 is SVGAGI. The CDR3 contains 14 residues. Trimming cost V 6 bases and J 7 bases; bases outside gene matches: 9. CDR3 loop: CASSLRQGVQPQHF. CDR3 sequence (DNA): TGTGCCAGCAGCCTTCGACAGGGTGTCCAGCCCCAGCATTTT.

The gene calls are TRBV19 and TRBJ1-4; D not certain. The ends were cut back, 0 bases at V and 0 bases at J, with 8 bases in the middle. The CDR3 contains 16 residues. Germline V gives CDR1 LNHDA, CDR2 SQIVND (reference sequence). The CDR3 reads CASSIESQATNEKLFF. The CDR3 coding sequence is TGTGCCAGTAGTATAGAATCGCAGGCAACTAATGAAAAACTGTTTTTT.

The chain combines TRBV7-9 with TRBJ1-5, with 8 nucleotides matching TRBD1. Germline-derived CDR1 and CDR2 are SEHNR and FQNEAQ (reference sequence). Trimming cost V 4 bases and J 1 base; bases outside gene matches: 3. The CDR3 covers 15 residues. CDR3 DNA: TGTGCCAGCAGCTCGGACAGGGAAAGCAATCAGCCCCAGCATTTT. Its protein product is CASSSDRESNQPQHF.

This rearrangement joins TRBV11-2 to TRBJ2-7, with D tentatively TRBD1 (5 bases). From germline, CDR1 is SGHAT and CDR2 FQNNGV. The CDR3 is 14 residues long. The germline V and J ends were trimmed by 0 bases and 4 bases, with 10 bases remaining between them. CDR3 sequence reads: CASSLDRDSYEQYF. The CDR3 DNA follows: TGTGCCAGCAGCTTAGATCGAGACAGTTACGAGCAGTACTTC.

This clone turned up a few times. This sequence joins TRBV15 and TRBJ1-5; D is possibly TRBD1 (5 bases). V was shortened by 4 bases and J by 5 bases, with 9 bases between the two germline ends. The CDR3 is 13 amino acids. The V gene's germline CDR1 is LNHNV and CDR2 YYDKDF (reference sequence). The CDR3 nucleotides are TGTGCCACCAGCACACAGGATGATCAGCCCCAGCATTTT. It specifies CATSTQDDQPQHF. Based on the CDR3 plus reference TRBV15 and TRBJ1-5, the full variable domain is DAMVIQNPRYQVTQFGKPVTLSCSQTLNHNVMYWYQQKSSQAPKLLFHYYDKDFNNEADTPDNFQSRRPNTSFCFLDIRSPGLGDTAMYLCATSTQDDQPQHFGDGTRLSIL.

The V and J genes are TRBV27 and TRBJ1-5; 8 positions agree with TRBD1. The CDR3 loop spans 14 amino acids. CDR1 is MNHEY, CDR2 SMNVEV, per germline (reference sequence). J gave up 4 bases and V 5 bases, and 4 bases lay outside the gene matches. The chain's CDR3 is CASSPTGGNQPQHF. The CDR3 DNA follows: TGTGCCAGCAGTCCCACAGGGGGAAATCAGCCCCAGCATTTT.

In DNA, the CDR3 is TGTGCCAGCTCACCAAAGACCGGGACAGGTAGTTGGACTGAAGCTTTCTTT. Protein product: CASSPKTGTGSWTEAFF. The chain links TRBV18 to TRBJ1-1; TRBD1 aligns across 8 bases. V was pared by 2 bases and J by 5 bases, with 13 bases of the junction left unmatched. The V gene's germline CDR1 is KGHSH and CDR2 LQKENI. The CDR3 has 17 amino acids.

This clone is a singleton in its sample. V gene TRBV5-1 combines with J gene TRBJ2-2; the match to TRBD2 covers 8 bases. The germline gives CDR1 SGHRS, CDR2 YFSETQ. The CDR3 is made up of 16 amino acids. V gave up 3 bases and J gave up 4 bases; unmatched junction bases: 8. The CDR3 DNA reads as TGCGCCAGCAGCTCCGCCCAGCGGGGGAGCACCGGGGAGCTGTTTTTT. This encodes CASSSAQRGSTGELFF.

CDR3 sequence reads: CASSSFAGTTFSGELFF. Here the CDR3 DNA reads TGTGCCAGCAGCTCATTTGCCGGGACTACTTTCTCCGGGGAGCTGTTTTTT. The chain combines TRBV7-9 with TRBJ2-2, with 7 bases identical to TRBD2. Trimming cost V 4 bases and J 6 bases; bases outside gene matches: 14. The CDR3 has 17 amino acids. In germline, CDR1 is SEHNR, CDR2 FQNEAQ (reference sequence).

V and J are TRBV6-6 and TRBJ1-1; D might be TRBD1 (5 bases). Germline CDR1 is MNHNY and CDR2 is SVGAGI (reference sequence). Between the trimmed V and J ends, which lost 8 bases and 3 bases, there was a span of 16 bases. The CDR3 length is 14 residues. The CDR3, as DNA: TGTGCCAGCTCGGACCGAGCCAGGGACACTGAAGCTTTCTTT. It is translated as CASSDRARDTEAFF.

The chain links TRBV6-1 to TRBJ2-2, with D uncertain. The CDR3 loop spans 14 amino acids. In germline, CDR1 is MNHNS, CDR2 SASEGT. Trimming took 6 bases from V and 4 from J, leaving 12 bases between them. Here the CDR3 reads CASSPYQSTGELFF. The CDR3 coding sequence is TGTGCCAGCAGCCCTTATCAGTCCACCGGGGAGCTGTTTTTT.

The rearrangement uses TRBV2 and TRBJ1-1; TRBD1 matches 11 bases. The CDR3 extends over 13 amino acids. The V gene end was trimmed by 11 bases and the J gene end by 4 bases; junction bases not matched to a gene: 6. CDR1 and CDR2 from the germline V gene are SNHLY and FYNNEI. CDR3 nucleotide sequence: TGTGCCGGAGGACAGGGGGCGACCACTGAAGCTTTCTTT. This gives the protein CAGGQGATTEAFF.

The chain couples TRBV4-1 to TRBJ2-1; 7 nucleotides match TRBD2. CDR1 is MGHRA and CDR2 is YSYEKL in the germline V gene. V dropped 4 bases and J dropped 5; count of bases not matched to a gene: 8. CDR3 size: 15 residues. The CDR3: CASSLVPTSNNEQFF. As DNA, the CDR3 is TGCGCCAGCAGCCTTGTTCCGACTAGCAACAATGAGCAGTTCTTC.

The V gene is TRBV5-4, the J gene TRBJ2-3; 8 positions match TRBD1. Germline CDR1 is SGHNT and CDR2 is YYREEE (reference sequence). The J segment lost 2 bases and the V segment lost 4 bases, leaving 9 bases of the junction unmatched. The CDR3 contains 16 residues. CDR3 protein: CASSVGQGLITDTQYF. CDR3 in DNA: TGTGCCAGCAGCGTAGGACAGGGACTTATCACAGATACGCAGTATTTT.

This clone has more than one count but fewer than ten. The J gene is TRBJ2-7, the V gene TRBV18; 10 bases fit TRBD1. V was clipped by 3 bases and J by 0 bases; unmatched bases: 8. Germline CDR1 KGHSH, CDR2 LQKENI. The CDR3 has 17 amino acids. CDR3 DNA: TGTGCCAGCTCACCGGGACAGGGGAATACTGGCTCCTACGAGCAGTACTTC. Encoded protein: CASSPGQGNTGSYEQYF.

The chain is built from TRBV9 and TRBJ2-5; 7 bases align to TRBD1. J was trimmed by 2 bases and V by 4 bases; bases with no gene match: 5. Germline V gene data show CDR1 as SGDLS and CDR2 as YYNGEE. The length of the CDR3 is 14 residues. CDR3 bases: TGTGCCAGCAGCCCCCGACAGGGACAAGAGACCCAGTACTTC. Its translation is CASSPRQGQETQYF.

This chain joins TRBV13 and TRBJ2-2, with 7 positions matching TRBD1. Trimming cost V 5 bases and J 1 base; bases outside gene matches: 7. The CDR3 is 16 residues long. Germline CDR1 and CDR2: PRHDT and FYEKMQ (reference sequence). This CDR3 reads CASSRTGQKNTGELFF. The CDR3 region has the DNA TGTGCCAGCAGCCGAACGGGACAGAAGAACACCGGGGAGCTGTTTTTT.

V and J are TRBV6-1 and TRBJ2-5, with D possibly matching TRBD1 (5 bases). The CDR3 is 14 residues long. CDR1 is MNHNS, CDR2 SASEGT, per germline. Trimming took 2 bases from V and 3 from J, leaving 10 bases between them. The CDR3 DNA reads TGTGCCAGCAGTGAATTTTGGACAAAAGAGACCCAGTACTTC. The encoded protein is CASSEFWTKETQYF.

CDR3 sequence (DNA): TGTGCCAGCAGCTACAGGGACTACAATTATCCCAGCTCTGGAAACACCATATATTTT. This codes for CASSYRDYNYPSSGNTIYF. This chain joins TRBV5-5 and TRBJ1-3; weak D call: TRBD1 (6 bases). This CDR3 has 19 amino acids. The germline V gene encodes CDR1 SGHKS and CDR2 YYEKEE (reference sequence). V was pared by 3 bases and J by 0 bases, with 22 bases between.

The chain uses TRBV9 and TRBJ2-1; a weak D match, TRBD2 (5 bases). Germline CDR1 is SGDLS and CDR2 is YYNGEE. V lost 0 bases to trimming and J lost 8 bases, with 9 bases between them. CDR3 length: 13 amino acids. Here the CDR3 reads CASSVDSSYEQFF. CDR3 sequence (DNA): TGTGCCAGCAGCGTAGATTCTAGCTATGAGCAGTTCTTC.

The V call is TRBV12-5, the J call TRBJ2-1, with 8 bases matching TRBD1. This CDR3 has 13 amino acids. Trimming at V came to 2 bases and at J to 10 bases, leaving 4 bases not matched to a gene. Germline loops: CDR1 LGHNT, CDR2 FRNRAP. The CDR3 spells CASGLLTGGEQFF. Here the CDR3 DNA reads TGTGCTAGTGGTTTGCTAACAGGGGGGGAGCAGTTCTTC.

The chain recombines TRBV7-2 with TRBJ2-1; D possibly corresponds to TRBD2 (6 bases). This CDR3 spans 14 amino acids. The germline gives CDR1 SGHTA, CDR2 FQGNSA. V shed 1 base and J shed 7 bases, with 11 bases lying between them. The CDR3 sequence is CASSLGLERNEQFF. Here the CDR3 DNA reads TGTGCCAGCAGCTTAGGACTAGAGAGGAATGAGCAGTTCTTC.

V usage is TRBV5-4 and J usage is TRBJ2-5; D remains unclear. The germline V gene encodes CDR1 SGHNT and CDR2 YYREEE (reference sequence). Trimming removed 4 bases from V and 1 base from J, with 5 bases in between. The CDR3 loop spans 12 amino acids. The CDR3 here is CASSSSQETQYF. In DNA form, the CDR3 reads TGTGCCAGCAGCAGCTCCCAAGAGACCCAGTACTTC.

The chain couples TRBV2 to TRBJ2-7; 7 nucleotides match TRBD2. Germline assignment: CDR1 SNHLY and CDR2 FYNNEI. V trimming: 3 bases; J trimming: 4 bases; junction bases outside the gene matches: 6. CDR3 length: 14 residues. DNA of the CDR3: TGTGCCAGCAGTGAGGGCGGGAGAGGTTACGAGCAGTACTTC. Translating it yields CASSEGGRGYEQYF.